This TCR beta chain derives from a study of cytomegalovirus exposure and HLA in healthy donors. Per the germline V gene, CDR1 is KGHSH and CDR2 is LQKENI. J gave up 4 bases and V 3 bases, and 5 bases lay outside the gene matches. This CDR3 spans 14 amino acids. A multiplex PCR was run with 60 Vbeta primers and 13 Jbeta primers. Repertoires were generated with immunoSEQ multiplex PCR, while TCRdb's copy carries only in-frame clones and drops some. The profile covers a few hundred thousand clones, with under 80% appearing a single time and 2% to 2.5% taken by the ten largest. The chain carries TRBV18 and TRBJ1-2; TRBD1 agrees at 7 bases. The sequence derives from a female donor in good health and CMV-seronegative. Sequencing was performed on PBMCs. CDR3 amino acids: CASSPGQTSYGYTF. The CDR3 region has the DNA TGTGCCAGCTCACCGGGACAGACCTCCTATGGCTACACCTTC.